Reported below is one T cell receptor (beta chain). These data come from a study of T cells in Graves' hyperthyroidism and ophthalmopathy. Amplification of TCR beta CDR3 regions was performed using RNA transcripts as template. HTBI primers were the set used in a first-round RT-PCR of the TCR CDR3. TCRdb used MiXCR to reprocess the multiplex PCR reads, holding one entry per CDR3 protein. The repertoire holds hundreds of thousands of distinct CDR3 sequences, with under 45% as singletons. The CDR3 loop spans 13 amino acids. Between the trimmed V and J ends, which lost 0 bases and 8 bases, there was a span of 10 bases. Per germline, CDR1 DFQATT and CDR2 SNEGSKA (reference sequence).

The source is a woman aged 40-49 years with Graves' hyperthyroidism. The sequenced material came from blood. The V and J genes are TRBV20-1 and TRBJ1-4; D not certain. CDR3 protein: CSARDWAGEKLFF. The CDR3 DNA reads TGCAGTGCTAGAGATTGGGCGGGAGAAAAACTGTTTTTT.